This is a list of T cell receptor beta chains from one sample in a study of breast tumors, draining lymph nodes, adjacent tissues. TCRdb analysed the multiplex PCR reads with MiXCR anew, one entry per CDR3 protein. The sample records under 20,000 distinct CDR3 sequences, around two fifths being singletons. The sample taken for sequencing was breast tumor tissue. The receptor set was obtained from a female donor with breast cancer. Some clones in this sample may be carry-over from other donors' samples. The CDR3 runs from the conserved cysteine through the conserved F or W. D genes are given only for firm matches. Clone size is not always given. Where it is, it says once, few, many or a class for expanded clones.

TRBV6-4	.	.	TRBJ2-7	TGTGCCAGCACCCCCAAGGTGCAGTACTTC	CASTPKVQYF
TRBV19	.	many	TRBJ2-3	TGTGCCAGTAGTATACGGGGAGATACGCAGTATTTT	CASSIRGDTQYF
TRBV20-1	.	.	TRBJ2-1	TGCAGTGCCCCCTGGAGGGGCGGTCGGTTCTTC	CSAPWRGGRFF
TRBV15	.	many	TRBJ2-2	TGTGCCACCAGCAGAGATCGCGATAGCAGCACCGGGGAGCTGTTTTTT	CATSRDRDSSTGELFF
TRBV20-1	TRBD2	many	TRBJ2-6	TGCAGTGCTTCGGGCGGGAGAACCCTGGGGGCCAACGTCCTGACTTTC	CSASGGRTLGANVLTF
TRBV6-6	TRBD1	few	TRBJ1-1	TGTGCCAGCAGCACATTCTATTTGGGGACAGGGGGAGCCAACACTGAAGCTTTCTTT	CASSTFYLGTGGANTEAFF
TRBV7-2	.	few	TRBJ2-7	TGTGCCAGCAGTCTAGGGGGATTCGACTACGAGCAGTACTTC	CASSLGGFDYEQYF
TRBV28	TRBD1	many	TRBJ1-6	TGTGCCAGCAGTTTTCGGCAGGGGGATTCACCCCTCCGCTTT	CASSFRQGDSPLRF
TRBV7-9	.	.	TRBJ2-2	TGTGCCAGCGGGCCTAGCTTCGCCGGAGAGCTGTTTTTT	CASGPSFAGELFF
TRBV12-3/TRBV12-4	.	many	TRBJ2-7	TGTGCCAGCAGTTTACAAGGCCTCTCCTACGAGCAGTACTTC	CASSLQGLSYEQYF
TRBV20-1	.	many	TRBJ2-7	TGCAGTGCTTTAAGCGCCTCCTACGAGCAGTACTTC	CSALSASYEQYF
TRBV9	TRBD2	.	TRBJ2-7	TGTGCCAGCAGTCGTAGCGGGGGTGGCTCCTACGAGCAGTACTTC	CASSRSGGGSYEQYF
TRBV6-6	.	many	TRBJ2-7	TGTGCCAGCGGACTTAAGTACGAGCAGTACTTC	CASGLKYEQYF
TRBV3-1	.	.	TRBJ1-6	TGTGCCAGCAGCCAAGTTCCGGATTCACCCCTCCACTTT	CASSQVPDSPLHF
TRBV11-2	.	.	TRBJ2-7	TGTGCCAGCGCAGATCCGCAGGGGATCGAGCAGTACTTC	CASADPQGIEQYF
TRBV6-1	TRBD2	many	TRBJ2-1	TGTGCCAGCACTAGCGGGAGGCTCCTTAATGAGCAGTTCTTC	CASTSGRLLNEQFF
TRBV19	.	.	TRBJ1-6	TGTGCCAGTAGTATAACCGCCGCCTCCTATAATTCACCCCTCCACTTT	CASSITAASYNSPLHF
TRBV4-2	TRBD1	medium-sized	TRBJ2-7	TGTGCCAGCAGCCAAGAGACAGGGCCCACCTACGAGCAGTACTTC	CASSQETGPTYEQYF
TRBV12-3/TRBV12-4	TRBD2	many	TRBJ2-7	TGTGCCAGCAGTTTAGGCGGGAGGGGAGCCTACGAGCAGTACTTC	CASSLGGRGAYEQYF
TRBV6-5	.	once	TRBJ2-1	TGTGCCAGCAGTTATGATACTACCTACAATGAGCAGTTCTTC	CASSYDTTYNEQFF
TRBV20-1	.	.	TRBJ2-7	TGCAGTGCCAGCAGTACCCAGACAGGATTTTTGTACGAGCAGTACTTC	CSASSTQTGFLYEQYF
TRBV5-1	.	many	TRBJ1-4	TGCGCCAGCAGCTCGGACGTTGCAACTAATGAAAAACTGTTTTTT	CASSSDVATNEKLFF
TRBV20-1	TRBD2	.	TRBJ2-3	TGCAGTGCTAGACGATTTAGCGGGAAGGCGGGCCTTTCGACAGATACGCAGTATTTT	CSARRFSGKAGLSTDTQYF
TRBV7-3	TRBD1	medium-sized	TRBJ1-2	TGTGCCAGCAGCTCCGTCCCGGGACAGGGGGCCGGTGGCTACACCTTC	CASSSVPGQGAGGYTF
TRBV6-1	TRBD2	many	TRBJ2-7	TGTGCCAGCAGTGTCAGGACTAGCGGGAGCGGAGAGCAGTACTTC	CASSVRTSGSGEQYF
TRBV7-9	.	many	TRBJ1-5	TGTGCCAGCAGCTCACAGGTCAATCAGCCCCAGCATTTT	CASSSQVNQPQHF
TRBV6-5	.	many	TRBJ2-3	TGTGCCAGCAGTCACTCGATGGTGCGGGCCACAGATACGCAGTATTTT	CASSHSMVRATDTQYF
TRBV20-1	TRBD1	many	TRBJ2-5	TGCAGTGCTAGAGACTCCGGACAGGGGACCCGGACCCAGTACTTC	CSARDSGQGTRTQYF
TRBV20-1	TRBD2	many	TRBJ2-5	TGCAGTGCTAGAGATCTACGGCTAGCGGAAGAGACCCAGTACTTC	CSARDLRLAEETQYF
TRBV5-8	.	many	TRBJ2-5	TGTGCCAGCAGCCCGCTACGGGCGGAGACCCAGTACTTC	CASSPLRAETQYF
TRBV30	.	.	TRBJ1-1	TGTGCCTGGAGTGGGGCAAAATCGAACACTGAAGCTTTCTTT	CAWSGAKSNTEAFF
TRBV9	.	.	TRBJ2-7	TGTGCCAGCAGCGATAATATCGTGGTTGCCTACGAGCAGTACTTC	CASSDNIVVAYEQYF
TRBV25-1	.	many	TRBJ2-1	TGTGCCAGCAGTGATAGCGGTCGGCCCTACAATGAGCAGTTCTTC	CASSDSGRPYNEQFF
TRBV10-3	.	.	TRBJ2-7	TGTGCCATCAGTGGGACAAACTACGAGCAGTACTTC	CAISGTNYEQYF
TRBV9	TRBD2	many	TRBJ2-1	TGTGCCAGCAGCGGTAGCGGGATTTCCTACAATGAGCAGTTCTTC	CASSGSGISYNEQFF
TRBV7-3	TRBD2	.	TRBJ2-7	TGTGCCAGCAGCTTCGGCGGGAGGGCCCACGAGCAGTACTTC	CASSFGGRAHEQYF
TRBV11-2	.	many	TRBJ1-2	TGTGCCAGCAGCTTGCATTCAGGTATCGACTATTCCCGCTATGGCTACACCTTC	CASSLHSGIDYSRYGYTF
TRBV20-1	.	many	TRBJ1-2	TGCAGTGCTAGATCGGGGTTTGGGGGGGCCCCCGGCTACACCTTC	CSARSGFGGAPGYTF
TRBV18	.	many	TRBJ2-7	TGTGCCAGCTCACCGCACGGGGACGAGCAGTACTTC	CASSPHGDEQYF
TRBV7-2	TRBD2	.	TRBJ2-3	TGTGCCAGCGGCGGGGGACTAGCGGCCAACACAGATACGCAGTATTTT	CASGGGLAANTDTQYF
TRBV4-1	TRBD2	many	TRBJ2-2	TGCGCCAGCAGCCAAAAGGGGGAAGCGGGGGGGGGCGGGGAGCTGTTTTTT	CASSQKGEAGGGGELFF
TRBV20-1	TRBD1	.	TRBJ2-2	TGCAGTGCTAGAGTTGGGACAGGGGAGCTGGTTTTT	CSARVGTGELVF
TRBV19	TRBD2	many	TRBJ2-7	TGTGCCAGTAGTGCGCGACTAGCCCCCCTAGGCGAGCAGTACTTC	CASSARLAPLGEQYF
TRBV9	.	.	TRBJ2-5	TGTGCCAGCAGCGTATCTAACGGTGCCACCCAGTACTTC	CASSVSNGATQYF
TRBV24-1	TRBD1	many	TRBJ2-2	TGTGCCACCAGTTCACCCCAACCCGACAGGGGGCGAGCCGGGGAGCTGTTTTTT	CATSSPQPDRGRAGELFF
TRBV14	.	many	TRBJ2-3	TGTGCCAGCAGCCAAGGCTTTACTAGCACAGATACGCAGTATTTT	CASSQGFTSTDTQYF
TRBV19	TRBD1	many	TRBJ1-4	TGTGCCAGTAGTAAAACCGACAGGGGTTTTCATGAAAAACTGTTTTTT	CASSKTDRGFHEKLFF